This TCR beta chain came from a study of radiation and T cells in renal cell carcinoma (dated by TCRdb to between 2020 and 2021). Turning to the overall study: Samples were obtained from a clinical trial, in which 15 Gy stereotactic body radiation therapy was delivered to primary renal cell carcinomas and nephrectomy was performed 4 weeks later. A total of approximately 53 samples underwent TCR beta sequencing, made up of 25 or so tumors and some 27 peripheral blood samples. A total of roughly 4 million unique CDR3 nucleotide sequences, encoding more than 2 million unique CDR3 amino acid sequences, were found across all 50 or so samples.

Overall results and qualifications from the work: Because no pretreatment tumor biopsies were available, whether clonotypes were present in the tumor at baseline could not be determined. With a single-armed trial design, the study had no way to address how radiation dose or scheduling affects the TCR repertoire. Top tumor clonotypes rose in blood from baseline to 2 weeks post-radiation, then contracted by 4 weeks, suggesting transient expansion of tumor-resident clones. Tracking of blood repertoire dynamics stopped at roughly 4 weeks after treatment, with no follow-up past that point.

The immunoSEQ kit was used, according to the manufacturer's recommendations, to generate TCR beta libraries from genomic DNA. To prepare libraries, a first multiplex PCR with proprietary primers was run, followed by a second PCR that added unique barcodes, and a bead cleanup was done after each round. A kit-provided positive control reaction and a negative control reaction were included in every sample batch. The final libraries were assessed on an Agilent 4200 TapeStation D1000 ScreenTape, pooled by volume, and quantified by qPCR. Sequencing ran on an Illumina NextSeq500 with a MidOutput 150-cycle cartridge, using 156 Read1 and 15 Index1 cycles with kit custom primers. The pooled library was loaded at approximately 0.96 pM, and about 21% PhiX control was spiked in. In the original analysis: Vendor-processed data were analyzed in R, and a clonotype was defined as all T cells sharing the same CDR3 nucleotide sequence. In the clone abundance analyses, frequencies in each sample were normalized to that sample's 10,000 most abundant clones. Before analysis, public T cell clones were removed, and these numbered fewer than five per sample on average. An abundance difference of at least 32-fold between compartments was the criterion for calling clonotypes tumor-enriched or baseline blood-enriched. A beta-binomial differential abundance model was used to identify clonotypes that were expanded or contracted between blood time points. The Baroni-Urbani and Buser coefficient was used to measure tumor-blood repertoire similarity, and groups were compared with two-tailed Wilcoxon tests in R. This immuneACCESS table, as held by TCRdb, lists in-frame sequences with V and J called but not all clones. Of the missing ones, under half trace to an unresolved V gene in checked studies; the others have no known cause. V and J calls and clone size are copied from that table; D and trimming were computed from the DNA. The sample table holds about 130,000 clones, of which approximately 78% were seen once. Under 4% of the sample rests with the top ten.

This sample's time point label indicates: baseline pretreatment blood. The treatment or condition tag for this specimen amounts to: 15 Gy SBRT to primary tumor, nephrectomy 4 weeks later. To follow tumor-enriched clonotypes, peripheral blood was collected serially from radiation-treated patients at baseline and again at 2 weeks and 4 weeks after SBRT. All patients had renal cell carcinoma with clear cell pathology. The QIAamp DNA Blood Mini Kit (Qiagen) was used to prepare genomic DNA for TCR sequencing. Only samples passing all quality control checks were included in the analyses. CDR1 and CDR2, looked up from the germline V gene (reference sequence), are LNHDA and SQIVND. The CDR3 spans 16 residues, from the cysteine through the phenylalanine. The only DNA kept is the CDR3, 48 bases in frame from the first base. Cut back by 3 bases and 2 bases, the V and J ends lie 14 bases apart. Of note for this clone: Its antigen remains undetermined. Base qualities are missing; no much larger clone stands one base away.

The rearranged segments are TRBV19 and TRBJ1-5; D gene: possibly TRBD1, on 5 matching bases. The sequence came from a woman aged 55-70 years with renal cell carcinoma. The sample was blood, taken from a patient whose treatment included radiotherapy and nephrectomy. The sequenced DNA: TGTGCCAGTAGTATGGGAGTAGGGGCAGGCAATCAGCCCCAGCATTTT. This sequence encodes CASSMGVGAGNQPQHF.